The 20 T cell receptor beta chains reported below all come from one sample, sequenced in a study of prognosis after radiotherapy for stage I lung cancer. It was by two-round multiplex PCR that TCR beta CDR3 was amplified from genomic DNA. The use of primers specific to each TRBV and TRBJ gene characterized first-round PCR. TCRdb re-derived calls from the multiplex PCR reads in MiXCR, one entry per CDR3 protein. The sample holds 15,000 to 20,000 distinct CDR3 sequences; 40% to 55% are singletons and the top ten take approximately 30%. This specimen was PBMCs, taken before or after stereotactic body radiation therapy (not recorded which). These receptor sequences come from a donor over 45 with non-small cell lung cancer.

The sample holds many counts of this clonotype. V is TRBV5-1 and J is TRBJ2-1; D is perhaps TRBD1 (6 bases). This CDR3 spans 14 amino acids. Germline V gene data show CDR1 as SGHRS and CDR2 as YFSETQ. V lost 3 bases, J lost 7 bases, and 14 bases lay in between. For the CDR3, the DNA is TGCGCCAGCAGCTCCATCGGACAGACGAATGAGCAGTTCTTC. Translated: CASSSIGQTNEQFF.

This chain uses TRBV6-1 with TRBJ2-3; either TRBD1 or TRBD2 may fit D (5 bases each). The CDR3 is made up of 15 amino acids. V gave up 10 bases and J gave up 5 bases, with 22 bases separating them. The germline V gene encodes CDR1 MNHNS and CDR2 SASEGT. CDR3 loop: CANPARDRGRDTQYF. The DNA of the CDR3 is TGTGCCAACCCGGCGAGGGATAGGGGCAGAGATACGCAGTATTTT.

In this sample, this clonotype turned up many times. The V and J genes are TRBV27 and TRBJ1-1; the D is unclear. CDR1 is MNHEY, CDR2 SMNVEV, per germline (reference sequence). The V end lost 3 bases, the J end lost 2 bases, and 10 bases lay between the germline ends. The CDR3 is 14 amino acids. This CDR3 reads CASSFGRVNTEAFF. CDR3 bases: TGTGCCAGCAGTTTTGGGAGGGTTAACACTGAAGCTTTCTTT.

This clonotype was detected many times. The rearrangement links TRBV9 to TRBJ2-5, with D perhaps given as TRBD1 or TRBD2 (5 bases each). This CDR3 has 14 residues. The ends were cut back, 4 bases at V and 4 bases at J, with 14 bases in the middle. Per germline, CDR1 SGDLS and CDR2 YYNGEE. CDR3 sequence (DNA): TGTGCCAGCAGCCCCTTCGTGGGGGTAGAGACCCAGTACTTC. Residues: CASSPFVGVETQYF.

The table lists this clonotype with many counts. The chain uses TRBV28 and TRBJ2-7, with TRBD2 matching over 10 bases. J was trimmed by 6 bases and V by 5 bases; bases with no gene match: 22. This CDR3 has 19 amino acids. The germline V gene has CDR1 MDHEN and CDR2 SYDVKM. The CDR3 bases are TGTGCCAGCAGTATTCCCACTACCGCCGGGACTAGCGCATTCGGCGAGCAGTACTTC. Encoded protein: CASSIPTTAGTSAFGEQYF.

This clonotype was counted many times. The chain couples TRBV7-2 to TRBJ2-4, with D perhaps TRBD1 (5 bases). The V end lost 1 base, the J end lost 0 bases, and 7 bases lay between the germline ends. CDR3 length: 15 residues. From germline, CDR1 is SGHTA and CDR2 FQGNSA. The chain's CDR3 is CASSLGGVAKNIQYF. Here the CDR3 DNA reads TGTGCCAGCAGCTTAGGGGGCGTAGCCAAAAACATTCAGTACTTC.

For this clonotype: The CDR3 does not close with the conserved phenylalanine or tryptophan, likely indicating a read error. This chain connects TRBV12-3 or TRBV12-4 to TRBJ2-7; D may be TRBD1 (6 bases). The CDR3 is made up of 17 amino acids. CDR3: CASILGVTGRYNNEQYL. For the CDR3, the DNA is TGTGCCAGCATTTTAGGAGTGACAGGTCGGTATAACAACGAGCAGTACCTC.

The table lists this clonotype with a count of one. The chain links TRBV28 to TRBJ2-3; 9 nucleotides agree with TRBD2. The CDR3 is made up of 16 amino acids. With V trimmed by 6 bases and J by 1 base, 8 bases remained unmatched. Germline V gives CDR1 MDHEN, CDR2 SYDVKM. CDR3 in amino acids: CASSPMGGGGTDTQYF. The CDR3 DNA follows: TGTGCCAGCAGCCCAATGGGCGGGGGGGGCACAGATACGCAGTATTTT.

A few counts support this clonotype. This chain links TRBV27 with TRBJ2-1; D ambiguous. CDR3 length: 13 residues. V gave up 2 bases and J gave up 3 bases, with 5 bases separating them. The V gene's germline CDR1 is MNHEY and CDR2 SMNVEV (reference sequence). CDR3 DNA: TGTGCCAGCAGTTTAAAAGGCTACAATGAGCAGTTCTTC. Its translation: CASSLKGYNEQFF.

The rearrangement uses TRBV7-3 and TRBJ2-1; TRBD2 matches at 8 bases. The V gene's germline CDR1 is SGHTA and CDR2 FQGTGA. J gave up 9 bases and V 5 bases, and 6 bases lay outside the gene matches. The CDR3 is 13 amino acids. The DNA for the CDR3 is TGTGCCAGCAGCCAAGGACTAGCTGGTGAGCAGTTCTTC. Protein sequence: CASSQGLAGEQFF.

This clonotype was recorded many times. The rearrangement joins TRBV20-1 to TRBJ2-7; TRBD2 might be the D (6 bases). V was pared by 6 bases and J by 0 bases, with 15 bases between. The germline V gene has CDR1 DFQATT and CDR2 SNEGSKA (reference sequence). The CDR3 sequence is 14 residues long. Here the CDR3 DNA reads TGCAGTGCCAGATCCCGGGACTTCTCCTACGAGCAGTACTTC. It yields the protein CSARSRDFSYEQYF.

J is TRBJ2-7 and V is TRBV5-1, with TRBD2 matching 7 bases. The V segment lost 7 bases and the J segment 8 bases; nucleotides outside the gene matches: 12. The CDR3 is 13 residues long. Germline V gene lookup returns CDR1 SGHRS and CDR2 YFSETQ. The CDR3 spells CASLDGDYGQQYF. CDR3 bases: TGCGCCAGCCTGGATGGGGACTATGGCCAGCAGTACTTC.

There are many counts of this clonotype. The gene calls are TRBV2 and TRBJ1-5; possibly TRBD1 for D (5 bases). V was pared by 6 bases and J by 3 bases, with 15 bases between. Germline values: CDR1 SNHLY, CDR2 FYNNEI. The CDR3 runs 15 residues. The CDR3 DNA sequence: TGTGCCAGCAGGCGCCGGGACGGGATCAATCAGCCCCAGCATTTT. Translating gives CASRRRDGINQPQHF.

This clonotype came up many times. The genes are TRBV11-1 and TRBJ2-5; D may be TRBD1 or TRBD2 (5 bases each). The V end was cut by 1 base, the J end by 4 bases, with 10 bases between. Germline loops: CDR1 SGHAT, CDR2 FQDESV (reference sequence). The CDR3 spans 14 residues. CDR3 loop: CASSLGFGTETQYF. In DNA form, the CDR3 reads TGTGCCAGCAGCTTAGGATTTGGGACAGAGACCCAGTACTTC.

This clonotype was seen repeatedly, ten times or more. The chain combines TRBV6-4 with TRBJ2-7; a weak D match, TRBD2 (5 bases). Per germline, CDR1 MRHNA and CDR2 SNTAGT. The CDR3 runs to 14 residues. The V and J ends lost 4 bases and 7 bases respectively, with 17 bases between them. The CDR3 protein is CASSAGLVGREQYF. CDR3 DNA sequence: TGTGCCAGCAGTGCGGGCCTTGTGGGGAGAGAGCAGTACTTC.

The chain combines TRBV10-3 with TRBJ2-1, with a possible D match to TRBD1 (8 bases). Germline-derived CDR1 and CDR2 are ENHRY and SYGVKD. The CDR3 is made up of 16 amino acids. The V end lost 6 bases, the J end lost 4 bases, and 19 bases lay between the germline ends. The CDR3 DNA sequence: TGTGCCATCAGAAAGACTACAGGGGGGGGGTACAATGAGCAGTTCTTC. Protein sequence: CAIRKTTGGGYNEQFF.

By share, this clonotype counts as medium-sized (0.01 to 0.1%). The gene calls are TRBV6-2 or TRBV6-3 and TRBJ2-1; TRBD2 matches 8 bases. Germline V gene data show CDR1 as MNHEY and CDR2 as SVGEGT. There are 16 residues in the CDR3. V shed 5 bases and J 3 bases; nucleotides not matched to a gene: 9. The CDR3 here is CASSEAGGRSYNEQFF. CDR3 nucleotides: TGTGCCAGCAGTGAAGCCGGCGGGAGGAGCTACAATGAGCAGTTCTTC.

To note about this clonotype: A much larger clonotype is one base distant, so this may be a read error. The rearrangement joins TRBV6-2 or TRBV6-3 to TRBJ2-5; possibly TRBD1 for D (5 bases). Germline lookup yields CDR1 MNHEY and CDR2 SVGEGT. The CDR3 is 12 amino acids. The V end lost 5 bases, the J end lost 7 bases, and 11 bases lay between the germline ends. The CDR3: CASSIGVGTQYF. For the CDR3, the DNA is TGTGCCAGCAGTATAGGGGTGGGGACCCAGTACTTC.

The table lists this clonotype with many counts. The chain's CDR3 is CASSLQGLAGPNTGELFF. In DNA, the CDR3 is TGTGCCAGCAGTCTACAGGGTCTAGCGGGACCGAACACCGGGGAGCTGTTTTTT. The rearrangement uses TRBV27 and TRBJ2-2, with 9 positions matching TRBD2. Trimming cost V 5 bases and J 0 bases; bases outside gene matches: 10. CDR1 and CDR2 from the germline V gene are MNHEY and SMNVEV (reference sequence). This CDR3 has 18 amino acids.

The chain recombines TRBV20-1 with TRBJ1-6, with unresolved D. The V end lost 0 bases, the J end lost 6 bases, and 9 bases lay between the germline ends. The CDR3 has 14 amino acids. The germline V gene has CDR1 DFQATT and CDR2 SNEGSKA (reference sequence). The chain's CDR3 is CSARETASNSPLHF. The CDR3 nucleotides are TGCAGTGCTAGAGAAACAGCCTCTAATTCACCCCTCCACTTT.